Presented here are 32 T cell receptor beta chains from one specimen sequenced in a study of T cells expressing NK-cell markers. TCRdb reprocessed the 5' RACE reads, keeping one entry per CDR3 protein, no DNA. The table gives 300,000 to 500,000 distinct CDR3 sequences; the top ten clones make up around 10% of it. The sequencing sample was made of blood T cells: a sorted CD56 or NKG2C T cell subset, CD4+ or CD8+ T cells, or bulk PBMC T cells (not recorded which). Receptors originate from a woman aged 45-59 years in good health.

CDR3 protein: CASRAANEKLFF. The rearrangement joins TRBV28 to TRBJ1-4. Germline V gene sequence: CDR1 MDHEN, CDR2 SYDVKM. The CDR3 contains 12 residues.

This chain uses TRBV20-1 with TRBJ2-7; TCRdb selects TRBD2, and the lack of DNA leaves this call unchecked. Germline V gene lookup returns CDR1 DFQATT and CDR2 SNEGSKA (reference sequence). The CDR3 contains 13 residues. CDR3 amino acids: CSATGTSEYEQYF.

CDR3 protein: CASSLGQGVPRPGNTIYF. V is TRBV5-1 and J is TRBJ1-3; the D call from TCRdb, TRBD1, cannot be confirmed without DNA. The CDR3 consists of 18 residues. Germline CDR1 and CDR2: SGHRS and YFSETQ.

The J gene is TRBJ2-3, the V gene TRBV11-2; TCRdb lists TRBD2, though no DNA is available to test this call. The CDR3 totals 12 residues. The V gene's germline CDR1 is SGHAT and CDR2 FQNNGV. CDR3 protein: CASSWRVDTQYF.

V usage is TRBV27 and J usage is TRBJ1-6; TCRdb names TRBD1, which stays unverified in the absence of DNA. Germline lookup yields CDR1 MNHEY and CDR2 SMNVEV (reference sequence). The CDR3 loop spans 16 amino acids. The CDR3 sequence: CASSLGGQGGFSPLHF.

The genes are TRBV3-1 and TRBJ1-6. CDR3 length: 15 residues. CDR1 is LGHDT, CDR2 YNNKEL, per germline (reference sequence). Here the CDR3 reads CASSSGSTDNSPLHF. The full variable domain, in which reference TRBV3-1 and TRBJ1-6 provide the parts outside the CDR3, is DTAVSQTPKYLVTQMGNDKSIKCEQNLGHDTMYWYKQDSKKFLKIMFSYNNKELIINETVPNRFSPKSPDKAHLNLHINSLELGDSAVYFCASSSGSTDNSPLHFGNGTRLTVT.

The CDR3 sequence: CASSLGNRGELFF. The chain has TRBV27 and TRBJ2-2. Germline V gene sequence: CDR1 MNHEY, CDR2 SMNVEV (reference sequence). The CDR3 runs 13 residues.

The CDR3 loop reads CAISESGPGTGELFF. This sequence joins TRBV10-3 and TRBJ2-2. The CDR3 runs to 15 residues. Germline assignment: CDR1 ENHRY and CDR2 SYGVKD.

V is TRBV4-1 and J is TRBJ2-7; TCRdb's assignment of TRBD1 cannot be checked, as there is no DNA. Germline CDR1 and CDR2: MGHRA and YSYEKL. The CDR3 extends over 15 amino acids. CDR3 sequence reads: CASSQEPGKSYEQYF.

CDR3 residues: CATSKTGELFF. This rearrangement joins TRBV5-5 to TRBJ2-2. Germline CDR1 is SGHKS and CDR2 is YYEKEE (reference sequence). The CDR3 totals 11 residues.

CDR3 protein: CASRKAREQYF. The chain couples TRBV6-5 to TRBJ2-7. The germline gives CDR1 MNHEY, CDR2 SVGAGI. The CDR3 covers 11 residues.

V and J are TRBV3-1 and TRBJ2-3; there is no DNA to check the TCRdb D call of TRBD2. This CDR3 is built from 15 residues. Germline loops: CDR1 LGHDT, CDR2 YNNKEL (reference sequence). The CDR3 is CASSQGPESLGTQYF.

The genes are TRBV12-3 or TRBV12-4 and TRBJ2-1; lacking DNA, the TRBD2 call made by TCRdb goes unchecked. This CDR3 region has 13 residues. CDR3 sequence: CASSSCAGCEQFF.

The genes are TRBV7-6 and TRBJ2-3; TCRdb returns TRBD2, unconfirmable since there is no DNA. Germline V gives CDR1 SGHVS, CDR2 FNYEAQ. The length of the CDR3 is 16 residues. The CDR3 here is CASSLGLAGATDTQYF. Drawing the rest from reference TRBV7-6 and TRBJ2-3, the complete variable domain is GAGVSQSPRYKVTKRGQDVALRCDPISGHVSLYWYRQALGQGPEFLTYFNYEAQQDKSGLPNDRFSAERPEGSISTLTIQRTEQRDSAMYRCASSLGLAGATDTQYFGPGTRLTVL.

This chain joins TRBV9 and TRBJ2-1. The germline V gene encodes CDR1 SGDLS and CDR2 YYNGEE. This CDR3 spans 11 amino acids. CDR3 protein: CASSIANEQFF.

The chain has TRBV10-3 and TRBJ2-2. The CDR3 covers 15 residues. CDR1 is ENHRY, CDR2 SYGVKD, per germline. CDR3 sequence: CAIAPAFANTGELFF.

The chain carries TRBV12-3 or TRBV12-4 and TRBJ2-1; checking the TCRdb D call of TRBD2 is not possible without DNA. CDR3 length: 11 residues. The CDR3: CASSWASEQFF.

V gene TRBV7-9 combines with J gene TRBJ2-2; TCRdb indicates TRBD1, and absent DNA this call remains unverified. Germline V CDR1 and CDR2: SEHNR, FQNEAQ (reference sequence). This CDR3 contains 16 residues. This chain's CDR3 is CASSPSGKGKTGELFF.

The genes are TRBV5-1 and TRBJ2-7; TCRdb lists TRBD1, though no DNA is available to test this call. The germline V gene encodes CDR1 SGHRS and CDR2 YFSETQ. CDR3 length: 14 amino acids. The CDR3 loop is CASSLAGGINEQYF. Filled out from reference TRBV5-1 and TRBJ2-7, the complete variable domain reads KAGVTQTPRYLIKTRGQQVTLSCSPISGHRSVSWYQQTPGQGLQFLFEYFSETQRNKGNFPGRFSGRQFSNSRSEMNVSTLELGDSALYLCASSLAGGINEQYFGPGTRLTVT.

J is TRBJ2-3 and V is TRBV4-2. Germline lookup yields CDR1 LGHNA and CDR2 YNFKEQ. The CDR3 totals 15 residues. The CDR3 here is CASSQGWTDGDTQYF.

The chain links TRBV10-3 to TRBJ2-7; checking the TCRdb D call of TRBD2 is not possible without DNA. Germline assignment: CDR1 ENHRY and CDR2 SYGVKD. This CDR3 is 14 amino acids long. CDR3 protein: CAISSSGSAYEQYF.

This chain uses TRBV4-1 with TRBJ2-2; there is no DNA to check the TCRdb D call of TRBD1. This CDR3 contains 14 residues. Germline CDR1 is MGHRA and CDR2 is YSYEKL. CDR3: CASSQQRVPLELFF.

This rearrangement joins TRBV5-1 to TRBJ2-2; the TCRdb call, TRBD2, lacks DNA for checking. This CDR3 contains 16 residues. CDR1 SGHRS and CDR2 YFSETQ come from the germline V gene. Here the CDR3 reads CASSPGLQAGTGELFF.

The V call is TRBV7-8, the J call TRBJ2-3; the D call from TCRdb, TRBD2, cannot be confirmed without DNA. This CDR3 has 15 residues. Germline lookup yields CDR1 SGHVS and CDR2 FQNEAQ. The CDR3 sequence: CASSFLLAGSDTQYF. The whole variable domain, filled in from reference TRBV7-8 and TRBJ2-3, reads GAGVSQSPRYKVAKRGQDVALRCDPISGHVSLFWYQQALGQGPEFLTYFQNEAQLDKSGLPSDRFFAERPEGSVSTLKIQRTQQEDSAVYLCASSFLLAGSDTQYFGPGTRLTVL.

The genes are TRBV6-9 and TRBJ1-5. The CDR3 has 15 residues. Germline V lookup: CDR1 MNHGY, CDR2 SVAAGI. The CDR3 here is CASGGINQQNQPQHF.

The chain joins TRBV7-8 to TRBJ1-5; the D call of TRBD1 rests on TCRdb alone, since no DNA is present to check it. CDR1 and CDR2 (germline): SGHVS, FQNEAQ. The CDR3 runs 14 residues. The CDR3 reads CASSRDRGVQPQHF.

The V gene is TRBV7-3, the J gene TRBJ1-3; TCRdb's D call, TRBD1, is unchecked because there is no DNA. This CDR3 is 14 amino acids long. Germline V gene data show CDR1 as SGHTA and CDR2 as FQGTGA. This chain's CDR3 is CASGTGISGNTIYF.

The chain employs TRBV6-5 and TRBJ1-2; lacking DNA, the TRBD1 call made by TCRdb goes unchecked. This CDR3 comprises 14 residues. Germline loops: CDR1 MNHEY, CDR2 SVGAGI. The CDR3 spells CASSPQRSRVGYTF.

The CDR3 is CASSRSQVETQYF. The chain uses TRBV4-1 and TRBJ2-5; TCRdb designates TRBD2, a call that cannot be tested without DNA. This CDR3 comprises 13 residues. Germline CDR1 reads MGHRA; CDR2 reads YSYEKL.

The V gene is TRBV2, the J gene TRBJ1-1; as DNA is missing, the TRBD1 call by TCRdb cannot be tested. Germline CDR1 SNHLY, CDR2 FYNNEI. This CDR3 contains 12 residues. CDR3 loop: CARRGGQTEAFF.

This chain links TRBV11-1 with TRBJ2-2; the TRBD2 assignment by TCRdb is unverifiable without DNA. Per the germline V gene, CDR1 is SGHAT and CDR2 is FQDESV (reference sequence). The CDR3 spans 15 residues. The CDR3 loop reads CASSLDGTSGGELFF.

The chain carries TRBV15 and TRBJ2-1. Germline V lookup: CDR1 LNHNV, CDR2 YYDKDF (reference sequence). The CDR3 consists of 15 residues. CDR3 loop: CATSKTGSSYNEQFF. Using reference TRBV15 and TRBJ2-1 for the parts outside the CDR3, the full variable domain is DAMVIQNPRYQVTQFGKPVTLSCSQTLNHNVMYWYQQKSSQAPKLLFHYYDKDFNNEADTPDNFQSRRPNTSFCFLDIRSPGLGDTAMYLCATSKTGSSYNEQFFGPGTRLTVL.